A single sample gave rise to the 18 T cell receptor gamma chains below, sequenced in a study of Vδ1+ human thymocytes (dated by TCRdb to 2017 to 2018). Overall results and qualifications from the work: Unlike the oligoclonal repertoires in peripheral blood, the thymic TRG and TRD repertoires appeared highly polyclonal, with Gaussian CDR3 length distributions.

These receptors are not linked to any known antigen. The instrument was an Illumina MiSeq. RNA was isolated using the RNeasy mini kit, and reverse transcription was performed with Superscript III. CDR3 amplicons were generated by multiplex PCR with pooled V-gene forward primers and a constant-region reverse primer carrying Illumina adaptor overhangs. With CATT, TCRdb called clones again from the public reads; duplicate DNA rows were later joined. Counted in this sample were several thousand gamma-chain clones; less than 70% of them appeared once. The ten largest make up 1.4% to 1.5% of the sample. The sample taken for sequencing was Vdelta1+ gamma-delta thymocytes from the thymus. The intended sense of this specimen's cell subset or site label: FACS-sorted CD3+ TCRalphabeta- TCRVdelta1+ TCRVdelta2- thymocytes. The origin of the receptors is a girl under three years old who had congenital heart surgery.

This chain joins TRGV4 and TRGJ1 or TRGJ2. The J gene is not listed in TCRdb, so it was assigned here from a DNA match to germline. Germline CDR1 is EGSTGY and CDR2 is YDSYTSSV. Trimming removed 3 bases from V and 9 bases from J; junction bases left unmatched: 8. The CDR3 sequence is 12 residues long. CDR3 residues: CATWDPATKKLF. The DNA of the CDR3 is TGTGCCACCTGGGATCCGGCCACTAAGAAACTCTTT.

This sequence joins TRGV5 and TRGJ1 or TRGJ2. No J gene is reported in TCRdb; it was inferred here by comparing the DNA with germline. V gave up 3 bases and J gave up 0 bases; unmatched junction bases: 5. The germline V gene has CDR1 VINAFY and CDR2 YDVSNSKD. The CDR3 runs 14 residues. The CDR3: CATWDHPNYYKKLF. Written as DNA, the CDR3 is TGTGCCACCTGGGACCACCCGAATTATTATAAGAAACTCTTT.

J is TRGJ1 or TRGJ2 and V is TRGV9. TCRdb lists no J gene, so it was determined here by aligning the DNA to germline. Germline CDR1 is GITISATS and CDR2 is ISYDGTV (reference sequence). Trimming removed 0 bases from V and 7 bases from J; junction bases left unmatched: 6. This CDR3 has 13 residues. This CDR3 is CALWEVLQYKKLF. In DNA, the CDR3 is TGTGCCTTGTGGGAGGTGCTTCAGTATAAGAAACTCTTT.

The genes are TRGV4 and TRGJ1 or TRGJ2. Germline matching of the DNA provided the J gene here, since TCRdb leaves it blank. The germline V gene has CDR1 EGSTGY and CDR2 YDSYTSSV. Trimming cost V 0 bases and J 3 bases; bases outside gene matches: 5. The CDR3 is 14 residues long. The CDR3 loop reads CATWDGQTYYKKLF. DNA of the CDR3: TGTGCCACCTGGGATGGGCAGACTTATTATAAGAAACTCTTT.

The chain is built from TRGV8 and TRGJ1 or TRGJ2. Trimming cost V 0 bases and J 6 bases; bases outside gene matches: 11. The germline CDR1 and CDR2 sequences are VENAVY and YDSYNSRV. CDR3 length equals 15 residues. The CDR3 loop reads CATWDRPIGAYKKLF. CDR3 bases: TGTGCCACCTGGGATAGGCCTATCGGGGCTTATAAGAAACTCTTT.

As to this clone: This may come from a read error, since a much larger clone is one base off. J is TRGJ1 or TRGJ2 and V is TRGV8. Germline matching of the DNA provided the J gene here, since TCRdb leaves it blank. Per germline, CDR1 VENAVY and CDR2 YDSYNSRV. V shed 2 bases, J shed 8 bases, and the junction held 3 bases outside the gene matches. The CDR3 is made up of 11 amino acids. CDR3 coding DNA: TGTGCCACCTGGGATAATAATAAGAAACTCTTT. Translating it yields CATWDNNKKLF.

The V gene is given as TRGV5, and no J gene call is available. This CDR3 spans 11 amino acids. Per the germline V gene, CDR1 is VINAFY and CDR2 is YDVSNSKD. The CDR3 sequence is CATWDRLGFLF. CDR3 DNA sequence: TGTGCCACCTGGGACAGGCTAGGGTTCCTCTTT.

The chain employs TRGV3 and TRGJ1 or TRGJ2. Because TCRdb records no J gene, it was assigned here through a match of the DNA to germline. The CDR3 consists of 14 residues. The V gene end was trimmed by 3 bases and the J gene end by 6 bases; junction bases not matched to a gene: 11. Germline V lookup: CDR1 VTNTFY, CDR2 YDVSTARD (reference sequence). The CDR3 loop reads CATWDGPECYKKLF. CDR3 nucleotides: TGTGCCACCTGGGACGGCCCGGAGTGTTATAAGAAACTCTTT.

By sample fraction, this clone is large. The chain employs TRGV3 and TRGJ1 or TRGJ2. This CDR3 comprises 13 residues. The trim removed 0 bases at V and 1 base at J, leaving 0 bases unmatched. Germline CDR1 VTNTFY, CDR2 YDVSTARD (reference sequence). The CDR3 coding sequence is TGTGCCACCTGGGACAGGAATTATTATAAGAAACTCTTT. It is translated as CATWDRNYYKKLF.

V and J are TRGV8 and TRGJ1 or TRGJ2. The J gene, left out of TCRdb, was set here by checking the DNA against germline. V was pared by 5 bases and J by 8 bases, with 9 bases of the junction left unmatched. This CDR3 spans 12 amino acids. Germline values: CDR1 VENAVY, CDR2 YDSYNSRV. This chain's CDR3 is CATWAPWNKKLF. CDR3 nucleotide sequence: TGTGCCACCTGGGCCCCCTGGAATAAGAAACTCTTT.

The chain couples TRGV2 to TRGJ1 or TRGJ2. TCRdb gives no J gene; it was assigned here by matching the DNA to germline. Germline assignment: CDR1 EGSNGY and CDR2 YDSYNSKV. V dropped 4 bases and J dropped 4; count of bases not matched to a gene: 7. The CDR3 runs to 13 residues. CDR3 nucleotide sequence: TGTGCCACCTGGGAAGGAGGGTATTATAAGAAACTCTTT. Translation gives CATWEGGYYKKLF.

This rearrangement joins TRGV3 to TRGJ1 or TRGJ2. This CDR3 comprises 13 residues. CDR1 and CDR2 (germline): VTNTFY, YDVSTARD (reference sequence). The ends lost 0 bases at V and 6 bases at J; junction bases unmatched: 5. The DNA for the CDR3 is TGTGCCACCTGGGACAGGCCATCTTATAAGAAACTCTTT. Its translation: CATWDRPSYKKLF.

This clone has only a few counts. The V gene is TRGV3, the J gene TRGJ1 or TRGJ2. TCRdb is silent on the J gene; assignment here came from matching the DNA to germline. The V gene end was trimmed by 0 bases and the J gene end by 8 bases; junction bases not matched to a gene: 13. CDR3 length: 15 residues. Germline V gives CDR1 VTNTFY, CDR2 YDVSTARD (reference sequence). DNA of the CDR3: TGTGCCACCTGGGACAGGAAAGGGGATGGGGATAAGAAACTCTTT. This sequence encodes CATWDRKGDGDKKLF.

The chain carries TRGV8 and TRGJ1 or TRGJ2. TCRdb records no J gene; here it was assigned by comparing the DNA to germline. Trimming removed 4 bases from V and 4 bases from J; junction bases left unmatched: 13. There are 15 residues in the CDR3. The germline V gene has CDR1 VENAVY and CDR2 YDSYNSRV. CDR3 amino acids: CATWDGPRGYYKKLF. The CDR3 DNA follows: TGTGCCACCTGGGACGGGCCGAGGGGGTATTATAAGAAACTCTTT.

V gene TRGV4 combines with J gene TRGJ1 or TRGJ2. The J gene, not given by TCRdb, was assigned here from a germline match of the nucleotide sequence. J lost 9 bases, V lost 5 bases, and 4 bases had no gene match. Germline values: CDR1 EGSTGY, CDR2 YDSYTSSV. The CDR3 is 10 amino acids. The CDR3 sequence: CATWVGKKLF. In DNA, the CDR3 is TGTGCCACCTGGGTTGGTAAGAAACTCTTT.

J is TRGJ1 or TRGJ2 and V is TRGV4. No J gene is reported in TCRdb; it was inferred here by comparing the DNA with germline. Germline lookup yields CDR1 EGSTGY and CDR2 YDSYTSSV. CDR3 length: 13 amino acids. The J segment lost 0 bases and the V segment lost 5 bases, leaving 4 bases of the junction unmatched. The CDR3 spells CATWGSNYYKKLF. CDR3 nucleotide sequence: TGTGCCACCTGGGGTTCGAATTATTATAAGAAACTCTTT.

The rearrangement uses TRGV9 and TRGJ1 or TRGJ2. TCRdb supplies no J gene; here it was assigned by aligning the nucleotide sequence to germline. The CDR3 loop spans 13 amino acids. Germline CDR1 and CDR2: GITISATS and ISYDGTV (reference sequence). The ends lost 1 base at V and 12 bases at J; junction bases unmatched: 12. CDR3 DNA: TGTGCCTTGTGGGAGGTCTTCCGCAAAACGAAACTCTTT. This sequence encodes CALWEVFRKTKLF.

This clone has only one observation. J is TRGJP2 and V is TRGV2. TCRdb does not report a J gene; here it was assigned by matching the DNA to germline references. This CDR3 contains 13 residues. Germline values: CDR1 EGSNGY, CDR2 YDSYNSKV. The V gene end was trimmed by 1 base and the J gene end by 8 bases; junction bases not matched to a gene: 4. As DNA, the CDR3 is TGTGCCACCTGGGACGGCCCGGATTGGATCAAGACGTTT. This codes for CATWDGPDWIKTF.